This TCR beta chain was retrieved from a study of T cells in Graves' hyperthyroidism and ophthalmopathy. Overall study findings and caveats: In blood, most of the thyroid clonotypes expanded above 0.001 were also present. The model identified upcoming ophthalmopathy a median about 6.5 months ahead of onset.

This CDR3 region has 15 residues. With V trimmed by 3 bases and J by 7 bases, 11 bases remained unmatched. Germline values: CDR1 KGHDR, CDR2 SFDVKD. This clonotype was recorded at least ten times. What it recognizes is unknown. From RNA transcripts, TCR beta CDR3 regions were amplified. Primed by the HTBI set, a first-round RT-PCR was run on the TCR CDR3. Via MiXCR, TCRdb re-called the multiplex PCR reads, giving one row per CDR3 protein. The sample has hundreds of thousands of distinct CDR3 sequences, 14% to 15% seen once. Cells are PBMCs isolated from 9 to 10 ml of fresh blood. The receptor was derived from a woman in her thirties or forties with Graves' ophthalmopathy. Sequencing was done on a sample of blood. The chain couples TRBV24-1 to TRBJ2-7, with 7 positions matching TRBD1. CDR3 in DNA: TGTGCCACCAGTGATGCCGGGACAGTGATGGGGGAGCAGTACTTC. It yields the protein CATSDAGTVMGEQYF.